A selection of T cell receptor beta chains follows, all from one sample in a study of blood T cell repertoires in COVID-19. Profiled with immunoSEQ multiplex PCR; TCRdb holds only in-frame clones, not every one. The table records roughly 160,000 clones, around 79% of them present only once. The sample comprised PBMCs or T cells enriched from blood (not recorded which). The receptors originated from a woman between 70 and 85 years old in a cohort exposed to, infected with or recovered from COVID-19 (not recorded which). Both conserved end residues are part of each CDR3. The D gene is left open where the match is weak. Rows may omit the clone size; those that give it use once, few, many or a size class.

J: TRBJ1-3
size: once
V: TRBV19
D: .
CDR3: CASSPWQAEFSGNTIYF
DNA: TGTGCCAGTAGTCCCTGGCAGGCAGAGTTCTCTGGAAACACCATATATTTT

J: TRBJ1-1
size: .
V: TRBV5-4
D: .
CDR3: CASSRVEGEAFF
DNA: TGTGCCAGCAGCCGGGTGGAGGGGGAAGCTTTCTTT

J: TRBJ2-3
size: .
V: TRBV5-5
D: .
CDR3: CASIEGLSTMVDTQYF
DNA: TGTGCCAGCATCGAGGGCCTCTCGACAATGGTTGATACGCAGTATTTT

J: TRBJ2-1
size: few
V: TRBV5-1
D: .
CDR3: CASSLDGVVTNEQFF
DNA: TGCGCCAGCAGCTTGGACGGAGTAGTCACGAATGAGCAGTTCTTC

J: TRBJ2-2
size: .
V: TRBV3-1/TRBV3-2
D: .
CDR3: CASKSDKTNTGELFF
DNA: TGTGCCAGCAAGTCAGACAAGACGAACACCGGGGAGCTGTTTTTT

J: TRBJ2-5
size: .
V: TRBV7-9
D: TRBD1
CDR3: CASSLITGVQETQYF
DNA: TGTGCCAGCAGTCTAATCACAGGGGTACAAGAGACCCAGTACTTC

J: TRBJ2-7
size: .
V: TRBV7-9
D: TRBD1
CDR3: CASSPHRDRAFYEQYF
DNA: TGTGCCAGCAGCCCGCACCGGGACAGGGCTTTCTACGAGCAGTACTTC

J: TRBJ1-1
size: .
V: TRBV5-1
D: TRBD1
CDR3: CASSFASGQGEAEAFF
DNA: TGCGCCAGCAGCTTTGCCTCCGGACAGGGAGAGGCTGAAGCTTTCTTT

J: TRBJ2-1
size: .
V: TRBV30
D: TRBD1
CDR3: CAWSVWTGYSEQFF
DNA: TGTGCCTGGAGTGTTTGGACAGGATATAGTGAGCAGTTCTTC

J: TRBJ2-3
size: .
V: TRBV3-1/TRBV3-2
D: TRBD2
CDR3: CASSHGAGGPKDTQYF
DNA: TGTGCCAGCAGCCATGGGGCGGGAGGGCCGAAAGATACGCAGTATTTT

J: TRBJ1-2
size: .
V: TRBV2
D: .
CDR3: CASSEASGGYGYTF
DNA: TGTGCCAGCAGTGAAGCGTCGGGGGGCTATGGCTACACCTTC

J: TRBJ1-5
size: .
V: TRBV7-2
D: TRBD1
CDR3: CASSYTGGNQPQHF
DNA: TGTGCCAGCAGCTACACAGGGGGCAATCAGCCCCAGCATTTT

J: TRBJ2-1
size: .
V: TRBV6-5
D: .
CDR3: CASSSRLTGNGYQFF
DNA: TGTGCCAGCAGTTCCCGACTTACAGGGAACGGGTATCAGTTCTTC

J: TRBJ1-1
size: once
V: TRBV9
D: TRBD1
CDR3: CASSVAGDRDTEAFF
DNA: TGTGCCAGCAGCGTAGCTGGGGACAGGGACACTGAAGCTTTCTTT